This TCR beta chain comes out of a study of multiple sclerosis patients with progressive multifocal leukoencephalopathy. The time point here: time of PML onset. Per germline, CDR1 MNHEY and CDR2 SVGAGI. V shed 6 bases and J 2 bases; nucleotides not matched to a gene: 7. This CDR3 region has 15 residues. Synthetic inline TR CDR3 controls covering all V-J pairings were spiked into each PCR. TCRdb's copy holds only in-frame clones and misses some; the assay was immunoSEQ multiplex PCR. The table lists 31,000 or so clones, approximately 90% of them singletons. This TCR was recovered from a woman between 40 and 50 years old with progressive multifocal leukoencephalopathy. The sample here was PBMCs, taken from a patient treated with natalizumab. This rearrangement joins TRBV6-5 to TRBJ2-7; TRBD1 agrees at 10 bases. Here the CDR3 reads CASSRGTGVPYEQYF. CDR3 nucleotide sequence: TGTGCCAGCAGCCGAGGGACAGGGGTCCCCTACGAGCAGTACTTC.